Presented here are 16 T cell receptor beta chains from one specimen sequenced in a study of beta chain features in type 1 diabetes. Isolated RNA was reverse transcribed in full, so expressed TCRB transcripts were sequenced. TCRdb's table, derived via immunoSEQ multiplex PCR, lists solely in-frame clones and lacks some. The table lists under 400,000 clones, 14% of them singletons. Material: central memory CD4+ T cells from blood. The receptors stem from a man under 40 in good health.

The chain uses TRBV5-4 and TRBJ1-2, with D maybe TRBD1 (5 bases). V was trimmed by 4 bases and J by 4 bases, leaving 14 bases between them. CDR1 is SGHNT, CDR2 YYREEE, per germline (reference sequence). CDR3 length: 14 residues. The DNA of the CDR3 is TGTGCCAGCAGCCGGGACGGACCTTCCTATGGCTACACCTTC. Its protein is CASSRDGPSYGYTF.

This clone showed up just a few times. The chain is built from TRBV2 and TRBJ1-1; 9 positions match TRBD1. V trimming: 6 bases; J trimming: 5 bases; junction bases outside the gene matches: 10. Germline V lookup: CDR1 SNHLY, CDR2 FYNNEI. The CDR3 extends over 15 amino acids. DNA for the CDR3: TGTGCCAGCAGGCGCCCGGGACAGGGTGGAACTGAAGCTTTCTTT. Translation: CASRRPGQGGTEAFF.

This clone has just a few counts. The V and J genes are TRBV7-7 and TRBJ2-5; the D gene could be TRBD1 or TRBD2 (6 bases each). The CDR3 length is 14 residues. Between the trimmed V and J ends, which lost 2 bases and 3 bases, there was a span of 10 bases. Germline loops: CDR1 SSHAT, CDR2 FNYEAQ (reference sequence). DNA for the CDR3: TGTGCCAGCAGCTTATACGGGGGCGAAGAGACCCAGTACTTC. This encodes CASSLYGGEETQYF.

This clone was seen ten or more times. The same CDR3 is also encoded by other DNA sequences in this sample. Here the CDR3 reads CASSLVVKAFF. DNA for the CDR3: TGTGCCAGCAGCTTAGTCGTAAAAGCTTTCTTT. The chain links TRBV11-2 to TRBJ1-1; unclear D gene. The CDR3 sequence is 11 residues long. In germline, CDR1 is SGHAT, CDR2 FQNNGV. Trimming stripped 1 base from V and 9 bases from J, with 6 bases between.

The chain combines TRBV5-1 with TRBJ2-1, with D possibly matching TRBD2 (5 bases). The CDR3 totals 13 residues. Trimming cost V 4 bases and J 7 bases, with 12 bases left between them. Per the germline V gene, CDR1 is SGHRS and CDR2 is YFSETQ. The CDR3 DNA reads TGCGCCAGCAGCCCCATTCGCGGGAATGAGCAGTTCTTC. Amino acids: CASSPIRGNEQFF.

J is TRBJ2-3 and V is TRBV15; D unresolved. The V gene's germline CDR1 is LNHNV and CDR2 YYDKDF (reference sequence). This CDR3 has 15 residues. With 0 bases removed from V and 3 bases from J, the gap between germline ends came to 10 bases. Here the CDR3 DNA reads TGTGCCACCAGCAGAGATCGGGCAGAAACAGATACGCAGTATTTT. It codes for CATSRDRAETDTQYF.

The J gene is TRBJ1-5, the V gene TRBV19; 7 bases agree with TRBD1. The CDR3 sequence is 15 residues long. The junction had 9 bases not matched to a gene; V was cut back by 4 bases and J by 6 bases. Germline V gives CDR1 LNHDA, CDR2 SQIVND (reference sequence). The CDR3 sequence: CASSRSRGVGQPQHF. The CDR3 bases are TGTGCCAGTAGTAGGTCCAGGGGGGTAGGTCAGCCCCAGCATTTT.

The gene calls are TRBV5-3 and TRBJ1-6; 7 bases align to TRBD1. TRBV5-3 is an open reading frame, and its role is uncertain. V shed 8 bases, J shed 9 bases, and the junction held 11 bases outside the gene matches. CDR3 size: 14 residues. The CDR3, as DNA: TGTGCCAGCAGAAAGACAGGGCGTCGTTCACCCCTCCACTTT. Protein product: CASRKTGRRSPLHF.

V is TRBV4-1 and J is TRBJ1-5; a weak D match, TRBD1 (5 bases). The V gene lost 0 bases and the J gene lost 7 bases, with 13 bases spanning the gap. The CDR3 length is 15 residues. Germline values: CDR1 MGHRA, CDR2 YSYEKL. The CDR3 nucleotides read TGCGCCAGCAGCCAAGACCGGCGGCGGGGCCAGCCCCAGCATTTT. It codes for CASSQDRRRGQPQHF.

J is TRBJ2-2 and V is TRBV5-1; TRBD1 might be the D (7 bases). Germline V gene data show CDR1 as SGHRS and CDR2 as YFSETQ. The CDR3 extends over 15 amino acids. With 4 bases removed from V and 0 bases from J, the gap between germline ends came to 10 bases. DNA of the CDR3: TGCGCCAGCAGCGGAGGGACAGCGAACACCGGGGAGCTGTTTTTT. Translating gives CASSGGTANTGELFF.

This clone occurred many times. The chain employs TRBV5-1 and TRBJ2-1; unclear D gene. This CDR3 has 14 amino acids. CDR1 SGHRS and CDR2 YFSETQ come from the germline V gene. V lost 4 bases and J 6 bases, leaving 14 bases between the germline ends. CDR3 coding DNA: TGCGCCAGCAGCCGCGAACCTGGTCTCAATGAGCAGTTCTTC. Its translation is CASSREPGLNEQFF.

Only a few counts were recorded for this clone. The J gene is TRBJ1-4, the V gene TRBV6-5, with a tentative D call TRBD1 (6 bases). Germline lookup yields CDR1 MNHEY and CDR2 SVGAGI. V lost 8 bases and J 7 bases, leaving 17 bases between the germline ends. The CDR3 is 14 amino acids. CDR3 in DNA: TGTGCCAGCGGCGTAAGGGGGGGTGTTGAAAAACTGTTTTTT. Amino acid sequence: CASGVRGGVEKLFF.

The chain is built from TRBV7-9 and TRBJ1-4; D unclear. The CDR3 length is 12 residues. Germline lookup yields CDR1 SEHNR and CDR2 FQNEAQ (reference sequence). V lost 2 bases and J lost 7, with 5 bases in between. The CDR3 sequence is CASSLITEKLFF. The CDR3 DNA reads TGTGCCAGCAGCTTAATAACTGAAAAACTGTTTTTT.

This clone has only a few counts. This chain connects TRBV5-5 to TRBJ2-1, with 10 bases lining up with TRBD2. Unmatched junction bases numbered 4, after V lost 5 bases and J lost 2 bases. Germline assignment: CDR1 SGHKS and CDR2 YYEKEE (reference sequence). The CDR3 consists of 15 residues. The CDR3 DNA is TGTGCCAGCAGTATTCTAGCGGGGGCCTACAATGAGCAGTTCTTC. It codes for CASSILAGAYNEQFF.

This clone was found many times. The chain employs TRBV6-5 and TRBJ2-3; maybe TRBD1 (5 bases). The germline V gene has CDR1 MNHEY and CDR2 SVGAGI. This CDR3 is 12 amino acids long. V was pared by 8 bases and J by 4 bases, with 10 bases between. The CDR3: CASEGDADTQYF. DNA of the CDR3: TGTGCCAGCGAAGGGGATGCAGATACGCAGTATTTT.

The chain has TRBV29-1 and TRBJ1-4, with D perhaps matching TRBD1 (5 bases). The CDR3 covers 13 residues. The V and J ends lost 4 bases and 0 bases respectively, with 6 bases between them. The germline V gene has CDR1 SQVTM and CDR2 ANQGSEA. The CDR3 coding sequence is TGCAGCGTTGGACAGACAACTAATGAAAAACTGTTTTTT. This encodes CSVGQTTNEKLFF.